This T cell receptor beta chain was found in a study of T cell changes during pregnancy in multiple sclerosis (dated by TCRdb to the late 2010s). A note on the overall study: In women with multiple sclerosis, the researchers looked at how the T cell repertoire shifted as pregnancy progressed.

Library generation was performed with the immunoSEQ multiplex PCR assay. TCRdb limited this immuneACCESS table to in-frame rearrangements with V and J called. A share of clones is missing; checked studies link under half to unresolved V genes, and the rest is unexplained. The sample data list 60,000 to 85,000 clones, and just over 90% of these were observed just once. Of the sample, approximately 1.5% falls within the top ten clones. Trimming costs V 7 bases and J 2 bases, and their ends lie 8 bases apart. The CDR3 has 12 amino acids, counting the end cysteine and phenylalanine. CDR3 DNA is the only sequence kept; it has 36 bases, read in frame from the first base. CDR1 MNHNY and CDR2 SVGAGI are derived from the germline V gene (reference sequence). A note on this clone: It lacks a known antigen. No much larger clonotype is one base removed from it; base qualities were not supplied.

This clonotype was sampled from a female donor in good health, enrolled as a control in a pregnancy study. In this chain, TRBV6-6 is recombined with TRBJ2-5; the D gene is perhaps TRBD1, from 5 matching bases. Sample: peripheral blood, taken in the second trimester of pregnancy. The CDR3 region: CASKAGQETQYF. The nucleotide sequence is given as TGTGCCAGCAAGGCAGGGCAAGAGACCCAGTACTTC.